This T cell receptor (beta chain) was found in a study of blood T cell repertoires in COVID-19. Germline V lookup: CDR1 SGHNT, CDR2 YENEEA. There are 19 residues in the CDR3. With 3 bases removed from V and 0 bases from J, the gap between germline ends came to 18 bases. Repertoires were generated with immunoSEQ multiplex PCR, while TCRdb's copy carries only in-frame clones and drops some. The sample includes approximately 180,000 clones, roughly 87% seen only once; the top ten take roughly 1.6%. Sequenced sample: peripheral blood. The receptor comes from a woman aged 45-65 years with acute or convalescent COVID-19. This chain connects TRBV11-3 to TRBJ2-6, with a tentative D call TRBD1 (5 bases). CDR3: CASSFQSDSIVSGANVLTF. CDR3 bases: TGTGCCAGCAGCTTCCAATCCGACAGTATTGTCTCTGGGGCCAACGTCCTGACTTTC.